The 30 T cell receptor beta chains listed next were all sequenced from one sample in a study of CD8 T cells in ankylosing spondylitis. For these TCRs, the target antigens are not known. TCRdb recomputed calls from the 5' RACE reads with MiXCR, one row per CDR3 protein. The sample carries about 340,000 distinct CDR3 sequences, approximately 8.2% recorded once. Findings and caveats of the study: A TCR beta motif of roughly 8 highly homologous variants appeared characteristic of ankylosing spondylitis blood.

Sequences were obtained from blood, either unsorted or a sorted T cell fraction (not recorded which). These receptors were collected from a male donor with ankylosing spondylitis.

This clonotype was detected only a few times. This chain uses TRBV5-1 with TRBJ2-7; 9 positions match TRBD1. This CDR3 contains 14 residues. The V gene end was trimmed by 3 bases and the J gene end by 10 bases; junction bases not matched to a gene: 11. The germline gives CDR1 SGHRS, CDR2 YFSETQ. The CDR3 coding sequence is TGCGCCAGCAGCTGGAGAACAGGGGGCGAGGGACAGTACTTC. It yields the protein CASSWRTGGEGQYF.

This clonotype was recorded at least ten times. CDR3 residues: CASSHGSYEQYF. The DNA for the CDR3 is TGTGCCAGCAGCCACGGGTCCTACGAGCAGTACTTC. The rearrangement joins TRBV3-1 to TRBJ2-7; D unclear. Germline V gene data show CDR1 as LGHDT and CDR2 as YNNKEL (reference sequence). The CDR3 length is 12 residues. V shed 3 bases and J shed 1 base, with 4 bases lying between them.

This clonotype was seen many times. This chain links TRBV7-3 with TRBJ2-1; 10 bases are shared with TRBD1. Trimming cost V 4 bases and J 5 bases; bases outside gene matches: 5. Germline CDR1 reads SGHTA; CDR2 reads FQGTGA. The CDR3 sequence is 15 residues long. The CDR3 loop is CASSWDRGTDNEQFF. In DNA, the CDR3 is TGTGCCAGCAGCTGGGACAGGGGAACCGACAATGAGCAGTTCTTC.

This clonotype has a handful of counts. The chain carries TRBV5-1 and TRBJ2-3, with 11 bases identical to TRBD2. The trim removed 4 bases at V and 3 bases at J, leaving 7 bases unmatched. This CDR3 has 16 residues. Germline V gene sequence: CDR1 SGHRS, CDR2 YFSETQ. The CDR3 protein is CASSPAASGRTDTQYF. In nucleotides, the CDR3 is TGCGCCAGCAGCCCGGCGGCTAGCGGGAGGACAGATACGCAGTATTTT. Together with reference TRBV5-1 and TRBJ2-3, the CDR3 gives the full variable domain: KAGVTQTPRYLIKTRGQQVTLSCSPISGHRSVSWYQQTPGQGLQFLFEYFSETQRNKGNFPGRFSGRQFSNSRSEMNVSTLELGDSALYLCASSPAASGRTDTQYFGPGTRLTVL.

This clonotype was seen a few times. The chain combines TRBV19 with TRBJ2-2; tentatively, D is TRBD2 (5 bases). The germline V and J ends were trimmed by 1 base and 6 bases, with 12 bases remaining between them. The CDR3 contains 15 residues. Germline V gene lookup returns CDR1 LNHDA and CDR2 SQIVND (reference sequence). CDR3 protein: CASSIAAGLAGELFF. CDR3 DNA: TGTGCCAGTAGTATAGCGGCGGGTCTCGCCGGGGAGCTGTTTTTT.

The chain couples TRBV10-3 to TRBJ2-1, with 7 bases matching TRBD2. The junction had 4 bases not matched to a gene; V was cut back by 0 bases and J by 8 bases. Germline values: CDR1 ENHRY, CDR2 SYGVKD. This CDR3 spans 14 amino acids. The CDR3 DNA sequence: TGTGCCATCAGTGAGTCCGGGGGGAGGCATGAGCAGTTCTTC. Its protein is CAISESGGRHEQFF.

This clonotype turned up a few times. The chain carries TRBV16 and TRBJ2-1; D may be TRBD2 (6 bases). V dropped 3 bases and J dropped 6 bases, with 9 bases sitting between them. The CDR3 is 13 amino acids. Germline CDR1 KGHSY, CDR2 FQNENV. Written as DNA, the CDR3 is TGTGCCAGCAGCCAGGCTAGCGTCAATGAGCAGTTCTTC. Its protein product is CASSQASVNEQFF.

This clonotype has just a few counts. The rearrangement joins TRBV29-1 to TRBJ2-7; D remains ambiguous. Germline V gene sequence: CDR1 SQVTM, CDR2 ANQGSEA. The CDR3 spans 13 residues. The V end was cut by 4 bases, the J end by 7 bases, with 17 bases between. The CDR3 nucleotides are TGCAGCGTTGGTCGGTCAGTCCTGGGTGAGCAGTACTTC. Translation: CSVGRSVLGEQYF.

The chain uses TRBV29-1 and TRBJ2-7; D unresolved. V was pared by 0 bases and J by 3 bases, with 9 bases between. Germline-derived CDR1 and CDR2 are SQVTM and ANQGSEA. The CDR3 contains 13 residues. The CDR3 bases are TGCAGCGTTGAAGAAGGGCAGAACTACGAGCAGTACTTC. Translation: CSVEEGQNYEQYF.

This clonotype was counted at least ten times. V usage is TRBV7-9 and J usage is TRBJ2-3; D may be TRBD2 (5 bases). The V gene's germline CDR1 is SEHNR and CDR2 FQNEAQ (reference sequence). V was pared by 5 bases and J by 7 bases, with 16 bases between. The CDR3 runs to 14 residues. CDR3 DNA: TGTGCCAGCAGCCCCCCACTAGATCCAAATACGCAGTATTTT. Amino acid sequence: CASSPPLDPNTQYF. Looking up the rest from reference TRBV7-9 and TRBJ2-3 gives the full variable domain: DTGVSQNPRHKITKRGQNVTFRCDPISEHNRLYWYRQTLGQGPEFLTYFQNEAQLEKSRLLSDRFSAERPKGSFSTLEIQRTEQGDSAMYLCASSPPLDPNTQYFGPGTRLTVL.

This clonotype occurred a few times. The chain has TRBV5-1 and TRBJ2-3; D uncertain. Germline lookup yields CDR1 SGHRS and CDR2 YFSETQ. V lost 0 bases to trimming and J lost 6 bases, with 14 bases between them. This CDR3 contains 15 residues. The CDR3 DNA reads TGCGCCAGCAGCTTGGATTCCCGGGCTGGGGATACGCAGTATTTT. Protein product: CASSLDSRAGDTQYF.

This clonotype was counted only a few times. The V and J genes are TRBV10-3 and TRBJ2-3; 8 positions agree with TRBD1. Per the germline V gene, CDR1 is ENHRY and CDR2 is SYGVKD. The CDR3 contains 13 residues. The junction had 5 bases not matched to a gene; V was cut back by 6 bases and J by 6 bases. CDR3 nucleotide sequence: TGTGCCATCAGCCAGGGGGCCGGGGATACGCAGTATTTT. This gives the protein CAISQGAGDTQYF.

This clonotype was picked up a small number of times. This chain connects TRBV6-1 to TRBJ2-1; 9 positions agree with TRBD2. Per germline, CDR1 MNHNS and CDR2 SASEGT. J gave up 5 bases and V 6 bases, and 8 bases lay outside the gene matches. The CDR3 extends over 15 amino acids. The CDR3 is CASRHRGLADNEQFF. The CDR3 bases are TGTGCCAGCAGGCATAGGGGACTAGCAGACAATGAGCAGTTCTTC.

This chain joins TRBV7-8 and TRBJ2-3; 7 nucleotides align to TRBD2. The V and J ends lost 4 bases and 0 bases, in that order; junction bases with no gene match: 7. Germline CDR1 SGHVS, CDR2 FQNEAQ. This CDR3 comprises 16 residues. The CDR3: CASSSKAGWSTDTQYF. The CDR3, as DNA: TGTGCCAGCAGCTCCAAAGCGGGATGGAGCACAGATACGCAGTATTTT.

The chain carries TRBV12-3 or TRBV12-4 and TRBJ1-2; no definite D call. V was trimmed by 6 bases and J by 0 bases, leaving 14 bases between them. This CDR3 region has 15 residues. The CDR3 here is CASSVRRPANYGYTF. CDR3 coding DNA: TGTGCCAGCAGCGTCAGACGCCCAGCTAACTATGGCTACACCTTC.

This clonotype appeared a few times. The CDR3 DNA reads as TGCAGCCTGGGACTAGGGATACTCTACGAGCAGTACTTC. It codes for CSLGLGILYEQYF. This sequence joins TRBV20-1 and TRBJ2-7; 8 bases map to TRBD2. CDR3 length: 13 residues. CDR1 and CDR2 from the germline V gene are DFQATT and SNEGSKA (reference sequence).

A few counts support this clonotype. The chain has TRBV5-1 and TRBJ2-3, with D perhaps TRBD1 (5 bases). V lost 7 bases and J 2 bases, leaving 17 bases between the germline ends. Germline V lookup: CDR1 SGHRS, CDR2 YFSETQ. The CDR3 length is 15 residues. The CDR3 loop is CASGTAGLTTDTQYF. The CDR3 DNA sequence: TGCGCCAGCGGAACCGCAGGGCTGACCACAGATACGCAGTATTTT.

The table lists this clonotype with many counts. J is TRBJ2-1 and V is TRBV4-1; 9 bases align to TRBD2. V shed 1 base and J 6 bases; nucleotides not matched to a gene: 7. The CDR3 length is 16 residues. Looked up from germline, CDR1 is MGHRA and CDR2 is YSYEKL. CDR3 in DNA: TGCGCCAGCAGCCAAGCCCTCAGGACTAGCGTCAATGAGCAGTTCTTC. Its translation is CASSQALRTSVNEQFF.

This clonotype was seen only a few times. The CDR3 DNA sequence: TGTGCCACCAGCGGGGGTTTGAGCGGGTATCAGCCCCAGCATTTT. This encodes CATSGGLSGYQPQHF. The chain combines TRBV15 with TRBJ1-5, with TRBD1 as a possible D gene (5 bases). Germline V gene sequence: CDR1 LNHNV, CDR2 YYDKDF (reference sequence). This CDR3 region has 15 residues. V was cut by 5 bases and J by 5 bases, with 16 bases left in between.

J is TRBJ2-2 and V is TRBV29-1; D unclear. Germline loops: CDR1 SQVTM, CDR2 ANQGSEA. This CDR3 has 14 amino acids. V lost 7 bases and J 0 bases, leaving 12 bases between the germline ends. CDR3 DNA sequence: TGCAGCGCCCGACCGTCCGCGAACACCGGGGAGCTGTTTTTT. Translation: CSARPSANTGELFF.

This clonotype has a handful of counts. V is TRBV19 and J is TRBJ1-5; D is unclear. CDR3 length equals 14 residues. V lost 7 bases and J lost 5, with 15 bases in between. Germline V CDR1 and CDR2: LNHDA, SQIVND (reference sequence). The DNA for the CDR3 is TGTGCCAGTAATCTAGGGCAGGAATATCAGCCCCAGCATTTT. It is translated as CASNLGQEYQPQHF. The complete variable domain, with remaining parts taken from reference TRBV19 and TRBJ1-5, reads DGGITQSPKYLFRKEGQNVTLSCEQNLNHDAMYWYRQDPGQGLRLIYYSQIVNDFQKGDIAEGYSVSREKKESFPLTVTSAQKNPTAFYLCASNLGQEYQPQHFGDGTRLSIL.

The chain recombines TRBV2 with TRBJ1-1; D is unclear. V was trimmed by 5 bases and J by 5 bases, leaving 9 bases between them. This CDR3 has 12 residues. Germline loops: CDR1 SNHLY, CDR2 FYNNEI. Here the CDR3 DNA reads TGTGCCAGCAGTTACAGCGTTACTGAAGCTTTCTTT. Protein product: CASSYSVTEAFF.

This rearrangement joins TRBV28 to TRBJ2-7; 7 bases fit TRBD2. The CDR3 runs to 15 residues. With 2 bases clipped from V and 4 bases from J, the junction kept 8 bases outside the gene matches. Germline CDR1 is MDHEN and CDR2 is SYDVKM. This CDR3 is CASSLPGTTHYEQYF. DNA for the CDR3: TGTGCCAGCAGTTTACCCGGGACTACCCATTACGAGCAGTACTTC.

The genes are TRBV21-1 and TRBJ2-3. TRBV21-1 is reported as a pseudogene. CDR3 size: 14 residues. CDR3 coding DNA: TGTGCCAGCAGCAAAGGCCTAGCGACAGATACGCAGTATTTT. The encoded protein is CASSKGLATDTQYF.

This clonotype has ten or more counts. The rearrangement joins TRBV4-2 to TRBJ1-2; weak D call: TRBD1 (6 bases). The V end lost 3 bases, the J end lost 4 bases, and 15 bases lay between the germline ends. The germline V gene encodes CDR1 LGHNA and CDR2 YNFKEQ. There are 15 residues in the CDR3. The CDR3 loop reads CASSQFSTGSYGYTF. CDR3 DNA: TGTGCCAGCAGCCAGTTCTCAACAGGGAGCTATGGCTACACCTTC.

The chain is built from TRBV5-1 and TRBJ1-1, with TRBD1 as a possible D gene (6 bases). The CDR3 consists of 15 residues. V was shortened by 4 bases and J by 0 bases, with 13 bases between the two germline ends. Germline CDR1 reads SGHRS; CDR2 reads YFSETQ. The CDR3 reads CASSPGGPMNTEAFF. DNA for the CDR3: TGCGCCAGCAGCCCCGGGGGCCCGATGAACACTGAAGCTTTCTTT.

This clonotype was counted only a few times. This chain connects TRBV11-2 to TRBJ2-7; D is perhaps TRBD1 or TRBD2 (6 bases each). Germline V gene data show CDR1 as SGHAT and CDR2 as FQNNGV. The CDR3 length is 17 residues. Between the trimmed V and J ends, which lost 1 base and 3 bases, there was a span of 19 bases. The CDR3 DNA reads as TGTGCCAGCAGCTTAGTGGGGGCGGACTACCTAGGCTACGAGCAGTACTTC. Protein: CASSLVGADYLGYEQYF.

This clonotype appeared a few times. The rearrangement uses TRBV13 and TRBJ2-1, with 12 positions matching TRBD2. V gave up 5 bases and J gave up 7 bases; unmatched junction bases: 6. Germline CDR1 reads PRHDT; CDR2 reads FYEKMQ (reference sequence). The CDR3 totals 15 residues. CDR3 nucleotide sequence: TGTGCCAGCAGCCGACTAGCGGGAGATAGGAATGAGCAGTTCTTC. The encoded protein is CASSRLAGDRNEQFF.

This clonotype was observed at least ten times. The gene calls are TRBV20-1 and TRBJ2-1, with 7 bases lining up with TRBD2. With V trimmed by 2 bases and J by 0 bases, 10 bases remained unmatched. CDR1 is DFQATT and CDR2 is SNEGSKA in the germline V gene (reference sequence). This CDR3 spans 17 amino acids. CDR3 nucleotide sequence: TGCAGTGCTAGACCTTGGGGGGGGTCGAGCTCCTACAATGAGCAGTTCTTC. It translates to CSARPWGGSSSYNEQFF.

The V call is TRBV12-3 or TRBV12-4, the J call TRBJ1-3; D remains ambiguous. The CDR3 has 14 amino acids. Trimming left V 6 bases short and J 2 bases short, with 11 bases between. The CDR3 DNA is TGTGCCAGCAGCATACGGAGCGCTGGAAACACCATATATTTT. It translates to CASSIRSAGNTIYF.